Presented here are 8 T cell receptor beta chains from one specimen sequenced in a study of cytomegalovirus exposure and HLA in healthy donors. Sequencing used immunoSEQ multiplex PCR; TCRdb keeps in-frame clones, though not all of them. The sample carries 100,000 to 150,000 clones, about 96% recorded once. The sequencing input was PBMCs. All receptors come from a man younger than 30 in good health and CMV-seronegative.

The V call is TRBV7-8, the J call TRBJ2-3; tentatively, D is TRBD1 (5 bases). The V end lost 3 bases, the J end lost 5 bases, and 12 bases lay between the germline ends. The CDR3 covers 14 residues. Per germline, CDR1 SGHVS and CDR2 FQNEAQ. In DNA form, the CDR3 reads TGTGCCAGCAGCTTTCGGCAGGGTATAGATACGCAGTATTTT. This gives the protein CASSFRQGIDTQYF.

V gene TRBV28 combines with J gene TRBJ2-7; D uncertain. CDR1 is MDHEN, CDR2 SYDVKM, per germline. V lost 1 base and J 7 bases, leaving 11 bases between the germline ends. The CDR3 length is 13 residues. The CDR3 protein is CASSLYRRKEQYF. CDR3 nucleotide sequence: TGTGCCAGCAGTTTATACAGAAGAAAAGAGCAGTACTTC.

The chain employs TRBV11-3 and TRBJ2-2; 12 nucleotides align to TRBD2. V shed 4 bases, J shed 9 bases, and the junction held 6 bases outside the gene matches. This CDR3 contains 15 residues. Germline CDR1 is SGHNT and CDR2 is YENEEA. This CDR3 is CASSSASGRARELFF. Here the CDR3 DNA reads TGTGCCAGCAGCTCTGCTAGCGGGAGGGCCAGGGAGCTGTTTTTT.

The chain employs TRBV15 and TRBJ2-2; TRBD1 might be the D (6 bases). Germline CDR1 LNHNV, CDR2 YYDKDF (reference sequence). The CDR3 has 14 amino acids. V lost 1 base to trimming and J lost 4 bases, with 7 bases between them. This CDR3 reads CATSRGGPTGELFF. The CDR3 DNA reads TGTGCCACCAGCAGAGGGGGGCCCACCGGGGAGCTGTTTTTT. The full variable domain, in which reference TRBV15 and TRBJ2-2 provide the parts outside the CDR3, is DAMVIQNPRYQVTQFGKPVTLSCSQTLNHNVMYWYQQKSSQAPKLLFHYYDKDFNNEADTPDNFQSRRPNTSFCFLDIRSPGLGDTAMYLCATSRGGPTGELFFGEGSRLTVL.

The chain is built from TRBV9 and TRBJ2-7, with 9 bases identical to TRBD1. From germline, CDR1 is SGDLS and CDR2 YYNGEE. V was clipped by 3 bases and J by 9 bases; unmatched bases: 10. The CDR3 consists of 14 residues. Here the CDR3 reads CASSAGTGRTGQYF. The CDR3 DNA follows: TGTGCCAGCAGCGCCGGGACAGGGCGAACGGGGCAGTACTTC.

V is TRBV18 and J is TRBJ1-1; possible D gene TRBD1, 5 bases. The germline CDR1 and CDR2 sequences are KGHSH and LQKENI. The CDR3 has 14 amino acids. Trimming pared 5 bases from V and 0 bases from J, leaving 10 bases between. This chain's CDR3 is CASSLDTLNTEAFF. CDR3 coding DNA: TGTGCCAGCTCATTGGACACGTTGAACACTGAAGCTTTCTTT.

V and J are TRBV19 and TRBJ1-1, with 7 bases fitting TRBD1. V shed 6 bases and J 0 bases; nucleotides not matched to a gene: 4. The CDR3 extends over 14 amino acids. Germline lookup yields CDR1 LNHDA and CDR2 SQIVND (reference sequence). CDR3: CASSLDRVNTEAFF. The CDR3 region has the DNA TGTGCCAGTAGCCTCGACAGGGTGAACACTGAAGCTTTCTTT.

This rearrangement joins TRBV13 to TRBJ1-1, with 9 bases that match TRBD1. V dropped 5 bases and J dropped 4; count of bases not matched to a gene: 2. Germline V CDR1 and CDR2: PRHDT, FYEKMQ (reference sequence). The CDR3 spans 13 residues. The CDR3 coding sequence is TGTGCCAGCAGCACAGGGGGCTTCACTGAAGCTTTCTTT. Protein product: CASSTGGFTEAFF.